This T cell receptor (beta chain) was identified in a study of shared clonotypes between healthy human individuals. Study overall: A donor's plate count was three for CD4 naive and three for CD4 memory; CD8 naive had two and CD8 memory one.

This CDR3 has 13 residues. With 2 bases removed from V and 5 bases from J, the gap between germline ends came to 6 bases. CDR1 and CDR2 (germline): MNHNS, SASEGT. Authors' processing steps: Because ImmunoSEQ provided only junction sequences with no quality scores, the filtering differed. TCRdb's copy holds only in-frame clones and misses some; the assay was immunoSEQ multiplex PCR. Clone size and the V and J calls come from that table; the DNA yielded D and trimming. The sample shows over 2 million clones, roughly 96% of them seen only once. Regarding this clone: Other DNA sequences within the sample encode an identical CDR3.

Sequencing was done on a sample of naive CD4+ T cells sorted from blood. Subset reported: CD45RA+ positively selected. The V gene is TRBV6-1, the J gene TRBJ2-2, with D possibly matching TRBD1 (6 bases). This receptor was identified in a man between 18 and 29 years old in good health. The CDR3: CASSEQGTGELFF. The CDR3 nucleotides are TGTGCCAGCAGTGAACAGGGGACCGGGGAGCTGTTTTTT.